The 21 T cell receptor beta chains reported below all come from one sample, sequenced in a study of technical replicates of blood from a handful of donors. Method: immunoSEQ multiplex PCR; TCRdb's copy keeps in-frame clones and lacks some. The sample holds tens of thousands of clones, around 94% seen once. The sample was T cells isolated from PBMCs. These receptors were collected from a human donor in good health.

CDR3 in DNA: TGTGCCAGCAGTTACGACAGAACCTATGGCTACACCTTC. This sequence encodes CASSYDRTYGYTF. This chain uses TRBV6-5 with TRBJ1-2, with D possibly matching TRBD1 (5 bases). The germline CDR1 and CDR2 sequences are MNHEY and SVGAGI. The CDR3 contains 13 residues. Between the trimmed V and J ends, which lost 2 bases and 4 bases, there was a span of 8 bases.

DNA of the CDR3: TGTGCCAGCAGCCTTACAGGGGGCGGCTACGAGCAGTACTTC. Its translation is CASSLTGGGYEQYF. This rearrangement joins TRBV27 to TRBJ2-7; 9 bases align to TRBD1. The CDR3 loop spans 14 amino acids. Unmatched junction bases numbered 6, after V lost 6 bases and J lost 3 bases. The germline V gene has CDR1 MNHEY and CDR2 SMNVEV (reference sequence).

The rearrangement joins TRBV6-1 to TRBJ1-5; TRBD1 is a possible D gene (6 bases). CDR3 length equals 15 residues. Germline assignment: CDR1 MNHNS and CDR2 SASEGT. V lost 1 base and J lost 4, with 11 bases in between. CDR3 region: CASSEVGTNNQPQHF. The CDR3, as DNA: TGTGCCAGCAGTGAAGTAGGGACAAATAATCAGCCCCAGCATTTT.

V is TRBV5-8 and J is TRBJ2-7; 9 bases fit TRBD1. This CDR3 comprises 16 residues. The germline gives CDR1 SGHTS, CDR2 YDEGEE. Trimming removed 2 bases from V and 2 bases from J; junction bases left unmatched: 8. CDR3 residues: CASSLLWDREAYEQYF. The CDR3, as DNA: TGTGCCAGCAGCTTATTATGGGACAGGGAGGCCTACGAGCAGTACTTC.

The chain combines TRBV28 with TRBJ2-7; 7 nucleotides line up with TRBD1. With 11 bases clipped from V and 4 bases from J, the junction kept 11 bases outside the gene matches. Germline CDR1 and CDR2: MDHEN and SYDVKM. The CDR3 is 13 amino acids. The CDR3: CAGSRQGPYEQYF. CDR3 coding DNA: TGTGCCGGGTCAAGACAGGGTCCTTACGAGCAGTACTTC.

The chain employs TRBV27 and TRBJ2-5; 9 nucleotides match TRBD2. CDR3 length: 15 residues. Trimming cost V 2 bases and J 0 bases; bases outside gene matches: 1. Germline values: CDR1 MNHEY, CDR2 SMNVEV (reference sequence). The CDR3 spells CASSLAGGYQETQYF. In DNA, the CDR3 is TGTGCCAGCAGTTTAGCGGGAGGGTACCAAGAGACCCAGTACTTC.

A single count supports this clone. CDR3 amino acids: CASSTGSNEKLFF. DNA of the CDR3: TGTGCCAGCAGTACAGGGTCTAATGAAAAACTGTTTTTT. This rearrangement joins TRBV27 to TRBJ1-4, with a weak D call TRBD1 (6 bases). CDR3 length: 13 residues. Trimming stripped 5 bases from V and 3 bases from J, with 7 bases between. CDR1 and CDR2 (germline): MNHEY, SMNVEV (reference sequence). Combining the CDR3 with reference TRBV27 and TRBJ1-4 gives the whole variable domain EAQVTQNPRYLITVTGKKLTVTCSQNMNHEYMSWYRQDPGLGLRQIYYSMNVEVTDKGDVPEGYKVSRKEKRNFPLILESPSPNQTSLYFCASSTGSNEKLFFGSGTQLSVL.

The chain has TRBV25-1 and TRBJ1-4, with TRBD1 matching 7 bases. The CDR3 runs 15 residues. Germline V CDR1 and CDR2: MGHDK, SYGVNS. The trim removed 3 bases at V and 9 bases at J, leaving 10 bases unmatched. The CDR3 reads CASSDQTGTVKKLFF. CDR3 DNA: TGTGCCAGCAGTGACCAAACAGGGACAGTAAAAAAACTGTTTTTT.

CDR3 sequence (DNA): TGTGCCAGCAGCTGGACAGGGGGCGCCTACGAGCAGTACTTC. Protein: CASSWTGGAYEQYF. The chain is built from TRBV7-9 and TRBJ2-7, with 11 positions matching TRBD1. Germline loops: CDR1 SEHNR, CDR2 FQNEAQ (reference sequence). After removal of 4 bases from V and 2 bases from J, the junction contained 1 base not matched to a gene. CDR3 length: 14 residues. Full variable domain (remainder filled in from reference TRBV7-9 and TRBJ2-7): DTGVSQNPRHKITKRGQNVTFRCDPISEHNRLYWYRQTLGQGPEFLTYFQNEAQLEKSRLLSDRFSAERPKGSFSTLEIQRTEQGDSAMYLCASSWTGGAYEQYFGPGTRLTVT.

This clone was seen only once. As DNA, the CDR3 is TGCAGCGTCTTGCGAGGTTATAATGAAAAACTGTTTTTT. Residues: CSVLRGYNEKLFF. The gene calls are TRBV29-1 and TRBJ1-4; D unresolved. The CDR3 sequence is 13 residues long. Germline V gene lookup returns CDR1 SQVTM and CDR2 ANQGSEA. With 6 bases removed from V and 4 bases from J, the gap between germline ends came to 12 bases.

This clone came up once. This chain connects TRBV19 to TRBJ2-3; 9 nucleotides align to TRBD1. V shed 5 bases, J shed 3 bases, and the junction held 6 bases outside the gene matches. Germline CDR1 reads LNHDA; CDR2 reads SQIVND (reference sequence). The CDR3 consists of 15 residues. CDR3 DNA: TGTGCCAGTAGTCGGAGACAGGGGGTGACAGATACGCAGTATTTT. Translated, it gives CASSRRQGVTDTQYF. Drawing the rest from reference TRBV19 and TRBJ2-3, the complete variable domain is DGGITQSPKYLFRKEGQNVTLSCEQNLNHDAMYWYRQDPGQGLRLIYYSQIVNDFQKGDIAEGYSVSREKKESFPLTVTSAQKNPTAFYLCASSRRQGVTDTQYFGPGTRLTVL.

The V and J genes are TRBV9 and TRBJ2-1; D remains unclear. Germline V gives CDR1 SGDLS, CDR2 YYNGEE. The V end lost 4 bases, the J end lost 1 base, and 3 bases lay between the germline ends. This CDR3 is 12 amino acids long. The CDR3 coding sequence is TGTGCCAGCAGCCCATCCTACAATGAGCAGTTCTTC. Its protein is CASSPSYNEQFF.

The J gene is TRBJ1-1, the V gene TRBV2, with D maybe TRBD1 (6 bases). V was shortened by 8 bases and J by 3 bases, with 13 bases between the two germline ends. Germline CDR1 SNHLY, CDR2 FYNNEI. This CDR3 is built from 13 residues. The CDR3 nucleotides are TGTGCCAGCCGAGGAGAGGGGGACACTGAAGCTTTCTTT. Its protein is CASRGEGDTEAFF.

The genes are TRBV9 and TRBJ2-7; the D gene is possibly TRBD1 (6 bases). Per the germline V gene, CDR1 is SGDLS and CDR2 is YYNGEE. V was cut by 0 bases and J by 3 bases, with 13 bases left in between. The CDR3 loop spans 15 amino acids. As DNA, the CDR3 is TGTGCCAGCAGCGTAGGTAACAGGGAAGACTACGAGCAGTACTTC. Its translation is CASSVGNREDYEQYF.

This rearrangement joins TRBV27 to TRBJ1-2, with a weak D call TRBD1 (6 bases). CDR3 length equals 14 residues. Trimming removed 4 bases from V and 4 bases from J, with 13 bases in between. Germline lookup yields CDR1 MNHEY and CDR2 SMNVEV (reference sequence). Here the CDR3 DNA reads TGTGCCAGCAGTTCACTGACAGGCCTCTATGGCTACACCTTC. It codes for CASSSLTGLYGYTF.

The chain has TRBV15 and TRBJ1-5, with 8 nucleotides matching TRBD1. Looked up from germline, CDR1 is LNHNV and CDR2 is YYDKDF (reference sequence). The CDR3 totals 15 residues. Trimming at V came to 0 bases and at J to 2 bases, leaving 0 bases not matched to a gene. The CDR3 loop is CATSREQGGNQPQHF. In DNA form, the CDR3 reads TGTGCCACCAGCAGAGAACAGGGGGGCAATCAGCCCCAGCATTTT.

J is TRBJ1-4 and V is TRBV9; 7 bases fit TRBD1. The junction had 6 bases not matched to a gene; V was cut back by 4 bases and J by 3 bases. Looked up from germline, CDR1 is SGDLS and CDR2 is YYNGEE. This CDR3 has 15 residues. CDR3 loop: CASSLGQVSNEKLFF. CDR3 DNA: TGTGCCAGCAGCTTAGGACAGGTTTCTAATGAAAAACTGTTTTTT.

The rearrangement uses TRBV2 and TRBJ2-1; 9 positions match TRBD1. From germline, CDR1 is SNHLY and CDR2 FYNNEI. V trimming: 3 bases; J trimming: 6 bases; junction bases outside the gene matches: 15. This CDR3 region has 18 residues. The chain's CDR3 is CASSEYGVGDRAFNEQFF. In DNA, the CDR3 is TGTGCCAGCAGTGAGTACGGAGTTGGGGACAGGGCTTTCAATGAGCAGTTCTTC.

The gene calls are TRBV7-3 and TRBJ2-7; 8 nucleotides line up with TRBD2. Trimming cost V 5 bases and J 6 bases; bases outside gene matches: 15. The CDR3 contains 16 residues. Germline V gene data show CDR1 as SGHTA and CDR2 as FQGTGA. CDR3 nucleotides: TGTGCCAGCAGCCCCAATCATGCGGGAGGCTTCTCCGAGCAGTACTTC. It translates to CASSPNHAGGFSEQYF.

The chain couples TRBV18 to TRBJ2-1; 13 nucleotides line up with TRBD2. Germline V gene lookup returns CDR1 KGHSH and CDR2 LQKENI. The J segment lost 8 bases and the V segment lost 6 bases, leaving 7 bases of the junction unmatched. The CDR3 is 15 residues long. The CDR3 DNA follows: TGTGCCAGCTCGCCTGGACTAGCGGGAGCCTATGAGCAGTTCTTC. It translates to CASSPGLAGAYEQFF.

This clone was observed a single time. The chain is built from TRBV19 and TRBJ2-1, with 7 bases matching TRBD1. The junction had 4 bases not matched to a gene; V was cut back by 5 bases and J by 6 bases. The CDR3 contains 13 residues. CDR1 and CDR2 (germline): LNHDA, SQIVND (reference sequence). In DNA form, the CDR3 reads TGTGCCAGTAGTTCGACAGGGTTCAATGAGCAGTTCTTC. It is translated as CASSSTGFNEQFF. Together with reference TRBV19 and TRBJ2-1, the CDR3 gives the full variable domain: DGGITQSPKYLFRKEGQNVTLSCEQNLNHDAMYWYRQDPGQGLRLIYYSQIVNDFQKGDIAEGYSVSREKKESFPLTVTSAQKNPTAFYLCASSSTGFNEQFFGPGTRLTVL.